These T cell receptor beta chains were read from a single sample in a study of somatic mutations in cytotoxic T cells in rheumatoid arthritis. Some clones are missing from TCRdb's copy, which holds only in-frame ones; the method was immunoSEQ multiplex PCR. The table includes approximately 10,000 clones, about 90% detected once. Specimen: CD8+ T cells sorted from blood. These TCRs come from a woman aged 18 to 35 with rheumatoid arthritis. Each CDR3 is given with its conserved first and last residue. A D gene is named only where the DNA matches it firmly. Where a row states a size, it is once, few, many or the class of an expanded clone; other rows omit it.

d_call,j_call,v_call,clone_size,cdr3_aa,cdr3_nt
TRBD2,TRBJ2-1,TRBV19,few,CASSIGLAGYNEQFF,TGTGCCAGTAGTATAGGACTAGCGGGATACAATGAGCAGTTCTTC
TRBD2,TRBJ2-1,TRBV11-3,NA,CASSLGSGAGGSYNEQFF,TGTGCCAGCAGCTTAGGGTCTGGCGCGGGAGGCTCCTACAATGAGCAGTTCTTC
NA,TRBJ2-2,TRBV2,NA,CARTRANTGELFF,TGTGCCAGAACGAGAGCAAACACCGGGGAGCTGTTTTTT
TRBD2,TRBJ2-5,TRBV7-6,NA,CASGAGGPKTQYF,TGTGCCAGTGGGGCGGGAGGGCCTAAGACCCAGTACTTC
NA,TRBJ1-2,TRBV28,NA,CASSLWLLSSLGYTF,TGTGCCAGCAGTTTATGGCTCCTTAGTAGCCTTGGCTACACCTTC
TRBD1,TRBJ2-5,TRBV7-9,NA,CASSMGQGLETQYF,TGTGCCAGCAGCATGGGACAGGGGCTGGAGACCCAGTACTTC
NA,TRBJ2-5,TRBV4-1,NA,CASSQVGTGETQYF,TGCGCCAGCAGCCAAGTCGGCACGGGAGAGACCCAGTACTTC
NA,TRBJ1-2,TRBV28,NA,CASSGWGEGSGYTF,TGTGCCAGCTCGGGGTGGGGGGAAGGGAGTGGCTACACCTTC
TRBD2,TRBJ2-3,TRBV11-3,NA,CASSPHRSGGGVTDTQYF,TGTGCCAGCAGCCCACACCGTTCCGGGGGGGGAGTCACAGATACGCAGTATTTT
NA,TRBJ1-2,TRBV27,NA,CATFMGGNGYTF,TGTGCCACCTTTATGGGGGGGAATGGCTACACCTTC
TRBD2,TRBJ2-7,TRBV6-1,NA,CASSELAGPYEQYF,TGTGCCAGCAGTGAACTAGCGGGGCCCTACGAGCAGTACTTC
NA,TRBJ1-4,TRBV29-1,NA,CSVAGTQATNEKLFF,TGCAGCGTTGCTGGGACACAGGCAACTAATGAAAAACTGTTTTTT
NA,TRBJ2-7,TRBV2,NA,CASSFPREVDEQYF,TGTGCCAGCAGTTTCCCCCGGGAAGTCGACGAGCAGTACTTC
NA,TRBJ2-1,TRBV28,NA,CASSPGSAWALQFF,TGTGCCAGCAGCCCAGGTTCTGCTTGGGCGTTACAGTTCTTC
NA,TRBJ2-7,TRBV9,NA,CASSVVAGAYEQYF,TGTGCCAGCAGCGTAGTGGCAGGGGCCTACGAGCAGTACTTC
TRBD1,TRBJ1-2,TRBV7-3,NA,CASSLESGGGGYGYTF,TGTGCCAGCAGCTTAGAATCAGGGGGCGGTGGCTATGGCTACACCTTC
TRBD1,TRBJ2-7,TRBV27,NA,CASSLGQGLPYEQYF,TGTGCCAGCAGTTTGGGACAGGGGCTCCCCTACGAGCAGTACTTC
TRBD2,TRBJ2-5,TRBV4-1,few,CASSQDTGGGGETQYF,TGCGCCAGCAGCCAAGACACGGGCGGGGGGGGAGAGACCCAGTACTTC
TRBD1,TRBJ1-2,TRBV5-4,NA,CASSSIQGVYGYTF,TGTGCCAGCAGCTCCATCCAGGGGGTCTATGGCTACACCTTC
TRBD1,TRBJ1-4,TRBV27,NA,CASSFGTGKSEKLFF,TGTGCCAGCAGTTTCGGGACAGGGAAAAGTGAAAAACTGTTTTTT
NA,TRBJ2-3,TRBV7-3,NA,CASSLGRDTSSTDTQYF,TGTGCCAGCAGCTTAGGACGGGACACGAGCAGCACAGATACGCAGTATTTT
TRBD2,TRBJ2-7,TRBV7-7,NA,CASSLAGDGYEQYF,TGTGCTAGCAGCTTAGCGGGAGATGGCTACGAGCAGTACTTC
NA,TRBJ2-1,TRBV6-5,NA,CASSYSGRKTYNEQFF,TGTGCCAGCAGTTACTCGGGGCGGAAAACCTACAATGAGCAGTTCTTC
TRBD1,TRBJ1-5,TRBV28,NA,CASIKLRDRGARWPQHF,TGTGCCAGCATAAAGCTCCGGGACAGGGGCGCTCGGTGGCCCCAGCATTTT